Below, 6 T cell receptor beta chains from the same sample are listed, as sequenced in a study of metastatic and nonmetastatic thyroid tumors. Thyroid surgery took place with no prior treatment in any patient. TCRdb reassembled clones from the PCR reads with MiXCR. The sample holds some 6,300 clones, approximately 32% seen once. The sample taken for sequencing was adjacent normal tissue. These receptors were taken from a female donor with papillary thyroid cancer or a benign thyroid nodule (not recorded which). Some clones in this sample may be carry-over from other donors' samples.

The chain is built from TRBV4-2 and TRBJ2-2, with 10 bases lining up with TRBD1. This CDR3 comprises 20 residues. Germline V gene sequence: CDR1 LGHNA, CDR2 YNFKEQ. The V and J ends lost 4 bases and 0 bases, in that order; junction bases with no gene match: 14. CDR3 protein: CASSLRQGAVGTANTGELFF. In nucleotides, the CDR3 is TGTGCCAGCAGCCTCCGACAGGGGGCGGTAGGTACAGCGAACACCGGGGAGCTGTTTTTT.

This chain uses TRBV20-1 with TRBJ2-1, with 7 nucleotides matching TRBD2. Germline CDR1 and CDR2: DFQATT and SNEGSKA (reference sequence). The CDR3 extends over 15 amino acids. The junction had 10 bases not matched to a gene; V was cut back by 3 bases and J by 5 bases. CDR3 loop: CSASPGGGGNNEQFF. The CDR3 bases are TGCAGTGCTAGCCCTGGGGGGGGAGGGAACAATGAGCAGTTCTTC.

CDR3 in DNA: TGTGCCAGCAGAGAGGGTGGGAGTCAGCCCCAGCATTTT. This gives the protein CASREGGSQPQHF. The chain joins TRBV7-2 to TRBJ1-5; D unresolved. Between the trimmed V and J ends, which lost 6 bases and 6 bases, there was a span of 12 bases. Germline V lookup: CDR1 SGHTA, CDR2 FQGNSA. The CDR3 spans 13 residues.

The V gene is TRBV27, the J gene TRBJ2-7; the D is unclear. With 6 bases removed from V and 0 bases from J, the gap between germline ends came to 12 bases. The germline V gene encodes CDR1 MNHEY and CDR2 SMNVEV (reference sequence). CDR3 length: 14 amino acids. For the CDR3, the DNA is TGTGCCAGCAGACCCTATGAGACCTCCTACGAGCAGTACTTC. Its protein product is CASRPYETSYEQYF.

This chain uses TRBV28 with TRBJ1-1, with a possible D match to TRBD1 (6 bases). Per the germline V gene, CDR1 is MDHEN and CDR2 is SYDVKM. The V and J ends lost 7 bases and 0 bases respectively, with 21 bases between them. The CDR3 sequence is 17 residues long. The CDR3 bases are TGTGCCAGCACAAACTTCTGGGGGACATACCTGAACACTGAAGCTTTCTTT. This sequence encodes CASTNFWGTYLNTEAFF. The whole variable domain, remainder taken from reference TRBV28 and TRBJ1-1, is DVKVTQSSRYLVKRTGEKVFLECVQDMDHENMFWYRQDPGLGLRLIYFSYDVKMKEKGDIPEGYSVSREKKERFSLILESASTNQTSMYLCASTNFWGTYLNTEAFFGQGTRLTVV.

By its share, this clone is medium-sized. J is TRBJ1-3 and V is TRBV5-1, with TRBD1 matching 9 bases. The CDR3 spans 15 residues. The V gene's germline CDR1 is SGHRS and CDR2 YFSETQ. J gave up 2 bases and V 2 bases, and 2 bases lay outside the gene matches. The CDR3 reads CASSFNRGPGNTIYF. DNA for the CDR3: TGCGCCAGCAGCTTTAACAGGGGGCCTGGAAACACCATATATTTT.